Reported below is one TCR beta chain. Antigen: not known. The data derive from a study of cytomegalovirus exposure and HLA in healthy donors. Study outcomes and limitations: The study designated over 150 TCR beta chains cytomegalovirus-associated.

Primers included in the PCR were 60 Vbeta and 13 Jbeta primers. Sequencing was performed with immunoSEQ multiplex PCR; in TCRdb, only in-frame clones are kept and a portion is missing. The sample yields around 140,000 clones, approximately 80% seen once. V lost 5 bases to trimming and J lost 0 bases, with 16 bases between them. The length of the CDR3 is 16 residues. Germline lookup yields CDR1 MNHEY and CDR2 SMNVEV (reference sequence). Sequencing input: PBMCs. This TCR was sampled from a woman in her 40s in good health and CMV-seropositive. The chain couples TRBV27 to TRBJ1-2; D remains ambiguous. CDR3 in amino acids: CASSPWVGGTNYGYTF. The CDR3 bases are TGTGCCAGCAGTCCATGGGTAGGAGGGACTAACTATGGCTACACCTTC.